This TCR beta chain was recovered during a study of T cell repertoires in cytomegalovirus infection. Overall study: A matching HLA type, together with CMV infection, was signaled by public TCR beta signatures. Notes on the study in general: In two of eight donors, the top clonotype was HLA-C-restricted CMV-specific. The study identified carriers of CMV plus the relevant HLA from cumulative public TCR beta family frequency.

TCRdb redid the calling of the reads with MiXCR, one entry per CDR3 protein. The sample shows about 130,000 distinct CDR3 sequences, roughly 25% of them seen only once. This clonotype occurred many times. Its target is unknown. The CDR3 extends over 16 amino acids. J gave up 1 base and V 3 bases, and 4 bases lay outside the gene matches. The germline V gene has CDR1 SGHTA and CDR2 FQGNSA. The J gene is TRBJ2-3, the V gene TRBV7-2, with 10 bases matching TRBD2. The receptor was derived from a human donor in good health (CMV status not recorded). Some clones in this sample may be carry-over from other donors' samples. Material: PBMCs, sequenced either directly or after in vitro stimulation (not recorded which). CDR3 in amino acids: CASSFSGTSGTDTQYF. The CDR3 nucleotides are TGTGCCAGCAGCTTCTCCGGGACTAGCGGCACAGATACGCAGTATTTT.